This TCR beta chain appears in the sequencing data of a study of blood T cell repertoires in COVID-19. The germline V gene has CDR1 LGHDT and CDR2 YNNKEL (reference sequence). The V end lost 1 base, the J end lost 0 bases, and 12 bases lay between the germline ends. This CDR3 contains 16 residues. The table came from immunoSEQ multiplex PCR; TCRdb's copy has only in-frame clones and leaves some out. The table shows fewer than 250,000 clones, with approximately 81% occurring only once. The sequence was collected from a woman older than 75 with acute or convalescent COVID-19. The chain employs TRBV3-1 (or the pseudogene TRBV3-2) and TRBJ1-2; no reliable D call. The sample consisted of peripheral blood. The CDR3 protein is CASSQGPKLSNYGYTF. CDR3 nucleotides: TGTGCCAGCAGCCAAGGCCCCAAGCTGTCTAACTATGGCTACACCTTC.